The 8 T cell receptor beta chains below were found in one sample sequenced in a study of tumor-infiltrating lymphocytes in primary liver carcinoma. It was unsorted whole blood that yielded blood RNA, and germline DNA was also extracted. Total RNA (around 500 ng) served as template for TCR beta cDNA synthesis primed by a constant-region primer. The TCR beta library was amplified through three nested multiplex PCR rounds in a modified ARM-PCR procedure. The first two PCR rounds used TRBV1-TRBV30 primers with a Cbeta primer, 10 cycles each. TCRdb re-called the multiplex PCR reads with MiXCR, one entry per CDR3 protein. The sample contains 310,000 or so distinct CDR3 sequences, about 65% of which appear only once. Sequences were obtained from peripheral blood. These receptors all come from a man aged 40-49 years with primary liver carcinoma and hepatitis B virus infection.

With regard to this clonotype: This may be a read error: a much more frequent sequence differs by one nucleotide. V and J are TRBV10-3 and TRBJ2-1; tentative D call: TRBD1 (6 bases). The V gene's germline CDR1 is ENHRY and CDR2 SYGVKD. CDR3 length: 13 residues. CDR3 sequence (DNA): TGTGCCATCGCAGGGGACCGTAGGGATGAGAAGTTCTTC. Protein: CAIAGDRRDEKFF.

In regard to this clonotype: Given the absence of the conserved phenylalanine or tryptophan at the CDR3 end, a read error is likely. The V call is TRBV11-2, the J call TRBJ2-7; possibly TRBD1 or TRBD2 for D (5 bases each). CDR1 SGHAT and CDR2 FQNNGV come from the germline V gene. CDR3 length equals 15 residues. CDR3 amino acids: CASRPRGPSSYEQYL. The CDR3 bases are TGTGCCAGCAGACCGAGGGGTCCGAGCTCCTACGAACAGTACCTT.

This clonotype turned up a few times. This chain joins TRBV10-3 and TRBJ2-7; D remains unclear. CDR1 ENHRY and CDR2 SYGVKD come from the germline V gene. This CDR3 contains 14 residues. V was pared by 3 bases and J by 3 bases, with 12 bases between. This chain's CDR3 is CAISDRWSSYEQYF. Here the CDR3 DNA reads TGTGCCATCAGTGACAGGTGGTCCAGCTACGAGCAGTACTTC.

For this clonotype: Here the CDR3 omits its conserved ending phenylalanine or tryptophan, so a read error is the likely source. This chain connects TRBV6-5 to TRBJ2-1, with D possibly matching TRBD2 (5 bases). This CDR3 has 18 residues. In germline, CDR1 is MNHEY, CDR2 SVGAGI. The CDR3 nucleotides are TGTGCCAGCAGTCCACGATACCAACTAGTGGGTGAAACACATGAACAGTTCTCC. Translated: CASSPRYQLVGETHEQFS.

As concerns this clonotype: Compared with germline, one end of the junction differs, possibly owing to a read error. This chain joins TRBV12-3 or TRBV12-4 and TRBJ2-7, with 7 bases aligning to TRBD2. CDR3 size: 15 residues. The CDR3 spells CSSSLGRGGSYEQYF. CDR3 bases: TGTTCCAGCAGTTTAGGGAGGGGAGGGAGCTACGAGCAGTACTTC.

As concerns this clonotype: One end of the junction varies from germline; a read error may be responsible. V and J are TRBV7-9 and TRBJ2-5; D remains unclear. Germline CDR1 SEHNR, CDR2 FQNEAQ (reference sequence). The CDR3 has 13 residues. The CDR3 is CASSHNSDETQCF. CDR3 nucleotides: TGTGCCAGCAGCCACAACAGCGATGAGACCCAGTGCTTC.

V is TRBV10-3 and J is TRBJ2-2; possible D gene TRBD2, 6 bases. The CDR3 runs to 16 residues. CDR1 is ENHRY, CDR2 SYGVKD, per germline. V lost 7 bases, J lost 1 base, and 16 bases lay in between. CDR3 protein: CAINYGASENTGELFF. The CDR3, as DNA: TGTGCCATCAACTACGGGGCTAGCGAGAACACCGGGGAGCTGTTTTTT.

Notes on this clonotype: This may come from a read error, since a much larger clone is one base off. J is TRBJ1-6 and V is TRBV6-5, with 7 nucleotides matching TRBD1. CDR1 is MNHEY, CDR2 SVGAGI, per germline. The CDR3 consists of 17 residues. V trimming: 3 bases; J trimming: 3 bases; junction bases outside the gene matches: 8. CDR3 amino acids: CASSYRRQGYYNSPLHF. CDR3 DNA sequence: TGTGCCAGCAGTTATAGGAGACAGGGCTACTATAATTCACCCCTCCACTTT.